The rows below give T cell receptor beta chains drawn from one sample of a study of shared clonotypes between healthy human individuals. Sequencing was performed with immunoSEQ multiplex PCR; in TCRdb, only in-frame clones are kept and a portion is missing. The sample holds about 2.3 million clones; approximately 93% are singletons and the top ten take 0.39%. The source material was naive CD4+ T cells from PBMCs. The receptor source for this set is a man in his late teens or twenties in good health. Some clones in this sample may be carry-over from other donors' samples. Both conserved end residues are part of each CDR3. Clone size is shown for a subset of rows, as once, few, many or a class of expanded clone.

cdr3_length clone_size v_call cdr3_aa
16 NA TRBV5-1 CASSLFTSGGTDTQYF
12 NA TRBV28 CASSRTQETQYF
14 NA TRBV7-8 CASSPQGTHYGYTF
12 NA TRBV23-1 CASTPGRDGYTF
15 NA TRBV5-1 CASSGGLAGGYEQYF
13 NA TRBV6-5 CASSLIVNTEAFF
14 NA TRBV2 CASRVGSGGYGYTF
14 NA TRBV28 CASSSPGPVETQYF
16 NA TRBV18 CASSYRANSITYEQYF
17 NA TRBV5-1 CASSLAGQHTYQETQYF
14 once TRBV19 CASSIVAGRETQYF
15 NA TRBV7-2 CASSLDMAARGPQHF
16 NA TRBV4-2 CASSQDLDRGSQKLFF
15 NA TRBV4-3 CASSQRQGSNEKLFF
14 NA TRBV19 CASSIVGGRQPQHF
14 NA TRBV5-1 CASSYRGPNNEQFF